This section outlines one T cell receptor beta chain sequence together with its context. The target antigen is unknown. The unexposed donors gave CD4+ T cells in about 2010-2018, prior to COVID-19. These data come from a study of CD4 T cells in relation to SARS-CoV-2 and coronaviruses. Study summary: Crossreactive spike epitopes shared across donors were mapped to their HLA restriction.

General study points: Pre-pandemic and post-infection samples never came from the same donor.

Measured with immunoSEQ multiplex PCR; TCRdb has only the in-frame clones, and not every one. The sample yields 60,000 to 80,000 clones, about nine tenths seen once. The CDR3 runs to 12 residues. Trimming took off 6 bases at V and 5 bases at J, with 8 bases between the two ends. Germline V gene data show CDR1 as LNHDA and CDR2 as SQIVND (reference sequence). The J gene is TRBJ2-1, the V gene TRBV19; D is undetermined. This receptor was identified in a human donor in good health. The sequencing input was memory CD4+ T cells from PBMCs. CDR3 nucleotides: TGTGCCAGTAGAGTCCAGGACAATGAGCAGTTCTTC. This codes for CASRVQDNEQFF. The whole variable domain, filled in from reference TRBV19 and TRBJ2-1, reads DGGITQSPKYLFRKEGQNVTLSCEQNLNHDAMYWYRQDPGQGLRLIYYSQIVNDFQKGDIAEGYSVSREKKESFPLTVTSAQKNPTAFYLCASRVQDNEQFFGPGTRLTVL.